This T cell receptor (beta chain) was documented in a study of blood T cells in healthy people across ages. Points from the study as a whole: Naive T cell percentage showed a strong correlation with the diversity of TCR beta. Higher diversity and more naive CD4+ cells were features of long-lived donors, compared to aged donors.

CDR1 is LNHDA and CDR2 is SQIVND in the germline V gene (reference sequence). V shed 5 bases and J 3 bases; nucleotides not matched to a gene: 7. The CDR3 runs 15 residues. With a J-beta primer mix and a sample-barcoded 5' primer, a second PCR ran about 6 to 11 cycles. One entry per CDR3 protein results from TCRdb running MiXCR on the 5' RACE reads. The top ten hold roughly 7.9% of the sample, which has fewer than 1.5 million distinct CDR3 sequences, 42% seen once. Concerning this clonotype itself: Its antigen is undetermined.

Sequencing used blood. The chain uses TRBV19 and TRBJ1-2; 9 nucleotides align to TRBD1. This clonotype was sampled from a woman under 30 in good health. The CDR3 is CASSSGTGSYYGYTF. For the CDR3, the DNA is TGTGCCAGTAGTTCTGGGACAGGGTCCTACTATGGCTACACCTTC.